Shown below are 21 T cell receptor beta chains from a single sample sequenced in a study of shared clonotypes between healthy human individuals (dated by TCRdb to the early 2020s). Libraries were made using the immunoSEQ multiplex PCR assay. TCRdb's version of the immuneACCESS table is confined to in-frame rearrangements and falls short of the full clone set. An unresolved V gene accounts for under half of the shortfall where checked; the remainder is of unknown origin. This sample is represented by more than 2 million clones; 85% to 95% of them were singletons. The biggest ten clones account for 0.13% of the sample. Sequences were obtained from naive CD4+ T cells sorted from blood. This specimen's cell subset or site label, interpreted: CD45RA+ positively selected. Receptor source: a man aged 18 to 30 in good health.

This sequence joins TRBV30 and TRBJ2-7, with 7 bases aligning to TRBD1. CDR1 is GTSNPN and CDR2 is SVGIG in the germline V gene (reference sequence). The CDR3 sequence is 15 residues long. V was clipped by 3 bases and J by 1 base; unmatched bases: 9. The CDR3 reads CAWSRLGQQSYEQYF. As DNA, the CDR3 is TGTGCCTGGAGCCGCCTGGGACAGCAATCCTACGAGCAGTACTTC.

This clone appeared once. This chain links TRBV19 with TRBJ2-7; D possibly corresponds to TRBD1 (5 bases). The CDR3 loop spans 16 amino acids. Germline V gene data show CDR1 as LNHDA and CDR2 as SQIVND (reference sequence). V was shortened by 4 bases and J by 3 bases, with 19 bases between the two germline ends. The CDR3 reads CASSSGYRTKLYEQYF. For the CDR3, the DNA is TGTGCCAGTAGTAGCGGCTACAGGACGAAACTCTACGAGCAGTACTTC.

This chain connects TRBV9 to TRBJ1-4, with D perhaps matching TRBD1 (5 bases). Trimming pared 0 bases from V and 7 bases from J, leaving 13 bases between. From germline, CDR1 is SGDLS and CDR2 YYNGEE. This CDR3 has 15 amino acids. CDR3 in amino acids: CASSVGGQGGEKLFF. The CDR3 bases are TGTGCCAGCAGCGTAGGAGGGCAGGGAGGTGAAAAACTGTTTTTT. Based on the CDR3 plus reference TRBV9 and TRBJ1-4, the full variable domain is DSGVTQTPKHLITATGQRVTLRCSPRSGDLSVYWYQQSLDQGLQFLIQYYNGEERAKGNILERFSAQQFPDLHSELNLSSLELGDSALYFCASSVGGQGGEKLFFGSGTQLSVL.

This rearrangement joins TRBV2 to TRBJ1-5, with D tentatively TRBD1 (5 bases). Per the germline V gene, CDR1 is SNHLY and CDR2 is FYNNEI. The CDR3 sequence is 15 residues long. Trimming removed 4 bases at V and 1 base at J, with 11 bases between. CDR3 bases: TGTGCCAGCAGTGGAGGACACCAGAGCAATCAGCCCCAGCATTTT. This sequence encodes CASSGGHQSNQPQHF.

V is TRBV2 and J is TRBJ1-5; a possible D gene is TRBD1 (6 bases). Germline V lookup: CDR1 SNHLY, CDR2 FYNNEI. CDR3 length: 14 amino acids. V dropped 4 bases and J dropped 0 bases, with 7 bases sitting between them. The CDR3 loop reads CASSGTVSNQPQHF. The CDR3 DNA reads TGTGCCAGCAGTGGGACAGTTAGCAATCAGCCCCAGCATTTT. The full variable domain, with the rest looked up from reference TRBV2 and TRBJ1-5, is EPEVTQTPSHQVTQMGQEVILRCVPISNHLYFYWYRQILGQKVEFLVSFYNNEISEKSEIFDDQFSVERPDGSNFTLKIRSTKLEDSAMYFCASSGTVSNQPQHFGDGTRLSIL.

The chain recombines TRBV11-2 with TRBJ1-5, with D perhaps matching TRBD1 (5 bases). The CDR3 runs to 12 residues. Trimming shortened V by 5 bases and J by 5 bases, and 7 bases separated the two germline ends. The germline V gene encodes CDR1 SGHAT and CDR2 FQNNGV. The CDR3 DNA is TGTGCCAGCAGCCAGGGAGATCAGCCCCAGCATTTT. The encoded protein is CASSQGDQPQHF.

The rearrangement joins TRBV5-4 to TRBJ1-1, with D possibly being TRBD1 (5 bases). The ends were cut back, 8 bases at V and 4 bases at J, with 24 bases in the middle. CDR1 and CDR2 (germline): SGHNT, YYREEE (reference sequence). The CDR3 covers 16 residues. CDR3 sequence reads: CASTAGLDGAGTEAFF. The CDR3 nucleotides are TGTGCCAGTACCGCCGGGTTGGACGGGGCCGGCACTGAAGCTTTCTTT.

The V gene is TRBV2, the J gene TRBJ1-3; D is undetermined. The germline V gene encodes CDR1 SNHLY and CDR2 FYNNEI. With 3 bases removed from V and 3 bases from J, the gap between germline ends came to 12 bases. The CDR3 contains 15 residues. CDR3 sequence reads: CASSEAGLVGNTIYF. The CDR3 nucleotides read TGTGCCAGCAGTGAGGCCGGACTGGTTGGAAACACCATATATTTT. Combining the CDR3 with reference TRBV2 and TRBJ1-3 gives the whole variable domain EPEVTQTPSHQVTQMGQEVILRCVPISNHLYFYWYRQILGQKVEFLVSFYNNEISEKSEIFDDQFSVERPDGSNFTLKIRSTKLEDSAMYFCASSEAGLVGNTIYFGEGSWLTVV.

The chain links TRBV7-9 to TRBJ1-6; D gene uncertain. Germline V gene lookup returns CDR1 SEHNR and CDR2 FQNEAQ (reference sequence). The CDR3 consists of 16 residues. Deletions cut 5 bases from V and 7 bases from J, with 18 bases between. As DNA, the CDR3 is TGTGCCAGCAGCCCATCATGGTCCGTTGGGAATTCACCCCTCCACTTT. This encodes CASSPSWSVGNSPLHF.

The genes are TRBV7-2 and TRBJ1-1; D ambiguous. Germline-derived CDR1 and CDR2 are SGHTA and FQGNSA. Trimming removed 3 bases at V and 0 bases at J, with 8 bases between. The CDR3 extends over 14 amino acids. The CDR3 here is CASSFGTLNTEAFF. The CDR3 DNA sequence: TGTGCCAGCAGCTTCGGAACTTTGAACACTGAAGCTTTCTTT.

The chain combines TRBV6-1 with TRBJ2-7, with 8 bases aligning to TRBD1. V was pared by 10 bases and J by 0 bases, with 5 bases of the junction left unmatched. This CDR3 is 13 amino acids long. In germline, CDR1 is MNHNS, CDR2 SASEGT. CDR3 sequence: CATLDRDSYEQYF. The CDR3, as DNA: TGTGCCACCCTGGACAGGGACTCCTACGAGCAGTACTTC.

This CDR3 is CASSVDGRDTDTQYF. The CDR3 DNA reads as TGTGCCAGCAGCGTAGACGGGAGGGACACAGATACGCAGTATTTT. This rearrangement joins TRBV9 to TRBJ2-3, with TRBD2 matching over 8 bases. The trim removed 0 bases at V and 2 bases at J, leaving 2 bases unmatched. In germline, CDR1 is SGDLS, CDR2 YYNGEE. The CDR3 spans 15 residues.

CDR3 region: CASRTAGFSYEQYF. For the CDR3, the DNA is TGTGCCAGCAGGACAGCAGGTTTCTCCTACGAGCAGTACTTC. The V call is TRBV6-5, the J call TRBJ2-7; TRBD1 might be the D (5 bases). V was clipped by 6 bases and J by 0 bases, with 12 bases between them. CDR1 and CDR2 (germline): MNHEY, SVGAGI. CDR3 length equals 14 residues.

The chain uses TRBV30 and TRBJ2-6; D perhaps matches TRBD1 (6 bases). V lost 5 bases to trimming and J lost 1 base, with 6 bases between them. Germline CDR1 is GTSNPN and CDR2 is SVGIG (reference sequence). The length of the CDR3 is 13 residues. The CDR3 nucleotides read TGTGCCTGGGACAGGTCTGGGGCCAACGTCCTGACTTTC. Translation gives CAWDRSGANVLTF.

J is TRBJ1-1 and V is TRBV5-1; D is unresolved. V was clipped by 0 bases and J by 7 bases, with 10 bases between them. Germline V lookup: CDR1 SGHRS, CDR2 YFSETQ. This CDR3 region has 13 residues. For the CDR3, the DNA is TGCGCCAGCAGCTTGGGTTTGGGTGGTGAAGCTTTCTTT. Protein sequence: CASSLGLGGEAFF.

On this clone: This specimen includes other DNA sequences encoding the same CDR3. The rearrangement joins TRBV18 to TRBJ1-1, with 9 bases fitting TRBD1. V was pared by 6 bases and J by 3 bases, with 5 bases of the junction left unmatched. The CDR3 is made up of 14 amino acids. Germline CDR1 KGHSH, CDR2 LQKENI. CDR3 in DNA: TGTGCCAGCTCTCCCGGACAGGGGTACACTGAAGCTTTCTTT. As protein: CASSPGQGYTEAFF. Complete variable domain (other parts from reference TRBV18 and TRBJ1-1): NAGVMQNPRHLVRRRGQEARLRCSPMKGHSHVYWYRQLPEEGLKFMVYLQKENIIDESGMPKERFSAEFPKEGPSILRIQQVVRGDSAAYFCASSPGQGYTEAFFGQGTRLTVV.

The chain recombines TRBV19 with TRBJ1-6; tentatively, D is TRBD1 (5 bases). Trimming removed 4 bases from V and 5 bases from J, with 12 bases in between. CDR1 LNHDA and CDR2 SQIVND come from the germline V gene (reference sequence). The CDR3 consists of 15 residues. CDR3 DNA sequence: TGTGCCAGTAGTAAGAGGGCGGGGGATAATTCACCCCTCCACTTT. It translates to CASSKRAGDNSPLHF.

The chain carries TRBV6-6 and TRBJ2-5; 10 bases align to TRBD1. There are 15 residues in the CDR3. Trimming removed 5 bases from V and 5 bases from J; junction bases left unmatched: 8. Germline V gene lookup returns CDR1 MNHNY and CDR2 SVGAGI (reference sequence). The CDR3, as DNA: TGTGCCAGCAGTCCGACAGGGGGCGCAGGGGAGACCCAGTACTTC. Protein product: CASSPTGGAGETQYF.

The CDR3 DNA reads as TGTGCCAGCAGTTATCTAGAGGGGATCGAAGAGACCCAGTACTTC. Its translation: CASSYLEGIEETQYF. The chain has TRBV6-5 and TRBJ2-5; tentatively, D is TRBD1 or TRBD2 (5 bases each). Germline values: CDR1 MNHEY, CDR2 SVGAGI. The CDR3 is 15 amino acids. V was cut by 3 bases and J by 3 bases, with 14 bases left in between.

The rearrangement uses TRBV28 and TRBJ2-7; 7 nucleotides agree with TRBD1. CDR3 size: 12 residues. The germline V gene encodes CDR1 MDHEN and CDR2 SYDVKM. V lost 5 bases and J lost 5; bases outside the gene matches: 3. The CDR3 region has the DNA TGTGCCAGCAGTGAAACAGGGGACGAGCAGTACTTC. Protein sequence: CASSETGDEQYF.

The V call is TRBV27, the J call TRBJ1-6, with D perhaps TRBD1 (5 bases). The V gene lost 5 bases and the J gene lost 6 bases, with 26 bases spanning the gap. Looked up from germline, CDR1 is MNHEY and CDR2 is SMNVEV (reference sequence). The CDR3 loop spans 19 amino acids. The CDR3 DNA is TGTGCCAGCAGTCCGCGACAAGGGGACTTCTTCGGGGCTAATTCACCCCTCCACTTT. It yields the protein CASSPRQGDFFGANSPLHF.